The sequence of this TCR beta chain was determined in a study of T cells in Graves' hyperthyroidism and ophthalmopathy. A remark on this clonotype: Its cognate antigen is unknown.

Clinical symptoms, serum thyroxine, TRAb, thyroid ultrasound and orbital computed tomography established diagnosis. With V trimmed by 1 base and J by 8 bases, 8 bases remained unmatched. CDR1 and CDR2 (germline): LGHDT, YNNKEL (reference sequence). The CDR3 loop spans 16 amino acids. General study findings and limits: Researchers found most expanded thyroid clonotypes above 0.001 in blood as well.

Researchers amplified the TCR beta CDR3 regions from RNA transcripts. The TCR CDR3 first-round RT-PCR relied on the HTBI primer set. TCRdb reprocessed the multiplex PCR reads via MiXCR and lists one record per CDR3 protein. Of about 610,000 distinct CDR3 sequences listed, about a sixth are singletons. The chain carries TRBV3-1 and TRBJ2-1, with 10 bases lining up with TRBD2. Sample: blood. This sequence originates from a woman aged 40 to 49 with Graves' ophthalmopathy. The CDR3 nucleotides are TGTGCCAGCAGCCAAGGCCCGGGACTAGCGTCGGATGAGCAGTTCTTC. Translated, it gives CASSQGPGLASDEQFF.